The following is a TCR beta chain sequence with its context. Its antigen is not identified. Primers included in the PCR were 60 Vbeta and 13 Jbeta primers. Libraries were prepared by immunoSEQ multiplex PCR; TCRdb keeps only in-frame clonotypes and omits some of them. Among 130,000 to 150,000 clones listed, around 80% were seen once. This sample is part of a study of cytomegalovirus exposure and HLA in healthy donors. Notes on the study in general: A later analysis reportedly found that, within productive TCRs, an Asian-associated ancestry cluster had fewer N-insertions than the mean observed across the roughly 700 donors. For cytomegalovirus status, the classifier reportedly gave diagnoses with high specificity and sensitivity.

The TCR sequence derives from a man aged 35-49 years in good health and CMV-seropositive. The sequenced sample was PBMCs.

This CDR3 is CASSSLGQRQDTQYF. CDR3 nucleotide sequence: TGCGCCAGCAGCTCTCTCGGACAGAGGCAGGATACGCAGTATTTT. The genes are TRBV5-1 and TRBJ2-3; the D gene is possibly TRBD1 (6 bases). Trimming took 3 bases from V and 6 from J, leaving 17 bases between them. Germline V lookup: CDR1 SGHRS, CDR2 YFSETQ. This CDR3 spans 15 amino acids.